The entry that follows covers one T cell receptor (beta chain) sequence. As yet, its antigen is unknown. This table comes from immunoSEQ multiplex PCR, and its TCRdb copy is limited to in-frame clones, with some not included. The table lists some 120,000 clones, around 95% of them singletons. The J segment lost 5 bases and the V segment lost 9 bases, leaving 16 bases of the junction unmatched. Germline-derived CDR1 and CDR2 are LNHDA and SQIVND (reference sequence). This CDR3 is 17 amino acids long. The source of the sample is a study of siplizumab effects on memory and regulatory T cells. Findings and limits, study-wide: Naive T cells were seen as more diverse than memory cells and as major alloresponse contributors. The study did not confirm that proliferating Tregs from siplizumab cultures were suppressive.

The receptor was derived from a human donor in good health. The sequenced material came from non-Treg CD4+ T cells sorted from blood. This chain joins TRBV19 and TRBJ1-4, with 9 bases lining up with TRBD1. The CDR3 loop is CASHARGQGHGNEKLFF. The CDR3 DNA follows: TGTGCCAGCCATGCTCGGGGACAGGGTCACGGAAATGAAAAACTGTTTTTT.